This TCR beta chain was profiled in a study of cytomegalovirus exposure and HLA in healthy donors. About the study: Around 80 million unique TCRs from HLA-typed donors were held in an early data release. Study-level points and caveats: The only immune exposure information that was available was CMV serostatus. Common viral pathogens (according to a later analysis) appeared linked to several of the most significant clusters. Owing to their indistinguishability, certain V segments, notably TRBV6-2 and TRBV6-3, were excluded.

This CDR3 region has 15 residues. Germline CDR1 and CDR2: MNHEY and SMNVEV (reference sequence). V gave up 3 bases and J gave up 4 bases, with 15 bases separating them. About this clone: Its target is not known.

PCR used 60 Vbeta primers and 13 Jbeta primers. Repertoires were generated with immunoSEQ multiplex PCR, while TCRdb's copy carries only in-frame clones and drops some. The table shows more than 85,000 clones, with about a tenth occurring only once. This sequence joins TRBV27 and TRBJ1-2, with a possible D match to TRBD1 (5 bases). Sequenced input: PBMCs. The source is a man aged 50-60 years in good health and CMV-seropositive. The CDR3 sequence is CASSFGRSRGYGYTF. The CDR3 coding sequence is TGTGCCAGCAGTTTCGGGCGTAGTAGGGGCTATGGCTACACCTTC.